The 20 T cell receptor beta chains below come from one sample, sequenced in a study of blood T cells in healthy people across ages. A second PCR of about 6 to 11 cycles used a sample-barcoded 5' primer and a J-beta primer mix. TCRdb reprocessed the 5' RACE reads via MiXCR and lists one record per CDR3 protein. Here the sample spans about 780,000 distinct CDR3 sequences, roughly 25% being singletons. These data were also reused for a study on T cells of mothers and their children.

The sample was blood. These receptors all come from a boy younger than 18 in good health.

The chain links TRBV5-1 to TRBJ2-5, with D tentatively TRBD1 (6 bases). The better agreement between TRBJ2-7 and the DNA end casts doubt on the J call. The germline V gene encodes CDR1 SGHRS and CDR2 YFSETQ. The CDR3 covers 17 residues. The CDR3 sequence is CASSSLYHRARTYEQYF. The CDR3 nucleotides are TGCGCCAGCAGCTCGCTGTACCACAGGGCCCGGACTTACGAGCAGTACTTC.

As to this clonotype: Germline is not matched at one junction end, which may reflect a read error. This sequence joins TRBV5-1 and TRBJ1-1; perhaps TRBD1 as D (5 bases). This CDR3 is 15 amino acids long. Per the germline V gene, CDR1 is SGHRS and CDR2 is YFSETQ. CDR3 DNA: TGCGCCAGCAGCCACCTGACAGCCTCGAACGCTGAAGCTTTCTTT. Protein product: CASSHLTASNAEAFF.

This clonotype was seen a handful of times. The rearrangement uses TRBV3-1 and TRBJ2-2; the D is unclear. V shed 8 bases and J shed 5 bases, with 15 bases lying between them. CDR1 LGHDT and CDR2 YNNKEL come from the germline V gene (reference sequence). The CDR3 has 14 amino acids. The DNA for the CDR3 is TGTGCCAGCTGCCCCCACTGGGGAACCGGGGAGCTGTTTTTT. Its protein product is CASCPHWGTGELFF.

The rearrangement joins TRBV28 to TRBJ2-7; the D is unclear. The germline gives CDR1 MDHEN, CDR2 SYDVKM. The CDR3 contains 14 residues. V was trimmed by 7 bases and J by 2 bases, leaving 15 bases between them. The CDR3 region is CASKYGTSPYEQYF. The CDR3 DNA is TGTGCCAGCAAATATGGCACCTCCCCCTACGAGCAGTACTTC.

The chain employs TRBV7-2 and TRBJ2-1; the match to TRBD2 covers 9 bases. CDR3 size: 16 residues. Germline assignment: CDR1 SGHTA and CDR2 FQGNSA. V lost 6 bases, J lost 0 bases, and 6 bases stayed unmatched. The CDR3 region has the DNA TGTGCCAGCAGGACTGGGACTAGCAGCTCCTACAATGAGCAGTTCTTC. Translation gives CASRTGTSSSYNEQFF. Using reference TRBV7-2 and TRBJ2-1 for the parts outside the CDR3, the full variable domain is GAGVSQSPSNKVTEKGKDVELRCDPISGHTALYWYRQSLGQGLEFLIYFQGNSAPDKSGLPSDRFSAERTGGSVSTLTIQRTQQEDSAVYLCASRTGTSSSYNEQFFGPGTRLTVL.

This clonotype was detected only a few times. CDR3: CASSEPPSFNYGYTF. CDR3 bases: TGCGCCAGCAGTGAACCCCCTAGTTTCAACTATGGCTACACCTTC. The rearrangement links TRBV10-2 to TRBJ1-2; D is unclear. The germline V gene has CDR1 WSHSY and CDR2 SAAADI. The V gene lost 3 bases and the J gene lost 2 bases, with 13 bases spanning the gap. The CDR3 spans 15 residues.

This clonotype was observed a handful of times. The V gene is TRBV6-5, the J gene TRBJ2-7, with D perhaps TRBD1 or TRBD2 (5 bases each). Trimming shortened V by 5 bases and J by 7 bases, and 9 bases separated the two germline ends. The CDR3 totals 11 residues. In germline, CDR1 is MNHEY, CDR2 SVGAGI. DNA of the CDR3: TGTGCCAGCAGTGGGGACGGTGAGCAGTACTTC. Protein sequence: CASSGDGEQYF.

V gene TRBV29-1 combines with J gene TRBJ2-7; weak D call: TRBD2 (5 bases). The CDR3 length is 12 residues. In germline, CDR1 is SQVTM, CDR2 ANQGSEA. V shed 4 bases and J shed 7 bases, with 14 bases lying between them. The CDR3 is CSVAASSGEQYF. The DNA of the CDR3 is TGCAGCGTTGCCGCCAGCTCGGGAGAGCAGTACTTC.

This clonotype turned up a few times. The gene calls are TRBV28 and TRBJ2-5, with unresolved D. The DNA end favors TRBJ2-7, so the J call may be wrong. The germline gives CDR1 MDHEN, CDR2 SYDVKM. The CDR3 has 11 amino acids. The CDR3 reads CASSVQYEQYF. In DNA form, the CDR3 reads TGTGCCAGCAGTGTCCAGTACGAGCAGTACTTC.

The CDR3: CSARGPSREAFF. The CDR3, as DNA: TGCAGTGCTAGAGGGCCCTCGAGGGAAGCTTTCTTT. The V gene is TRBV20-1, the J gene TRBJ1-1; no clear D gene. This CDR3 comprises 12 residues. Looked up from germline, CDR1 is DFQATT and CDR2 is SNEGSKA (reference sequence). Trimming shortened V by 1 base and J by 8 bases, and 11 bases separated the two germline ends.

This clonotype was detected ten times or more. V is TRBV5-1 and J is TRBJ2-7, with TRBD1 identical over 10 bases. V lost 4 bases to trimming and J lost 3 bases; unmatched junction nucleotides: 4. Germline CDR1 and CDR2: SGHRS and YFSETQ. The CDR3 runs to 14 residues. CDR3 region: CASSNRDRGYEQYF. The CDR3 bases are TGCGCCAGCAGCAACCGGGACAGGGGCTACGAGCAGTACTTC.

V gene TRBV5-6 combines with J gene TRBJ2-7; perhaps TRBD1 as D (6 bases). The ends were cut back, 2 bases at V and 7 bases at J, with 16 bases in the middle. Germline V gene sequence: CDR1 SGHDT, CDR2 YYEEEE. CDR3 length equals 14 residues. The CDR3 region is CASSFDRTLGEQYF. CDR3 DNA sequence: TGTGCCAGCAGCTTCGACAGGACCTTGGGGGAGCAGTACTTC.

This clonotype was seen only a few times. This chain links TRBV7-2 with TRBJ2-5; D ambiguous. The end of the DNA aligns better with TRBJ2-7, so the J call may be wrong. CDR1 is SGHTA, CDR2 FQGNSA, per germline. The CDR3 loop spans 12 amino acids. The CDR3 nucleotides are TGTGCCAGCAGACGTGTAACAAACGAGCAGTACTTC. Protein: CASRRVTNEQYF.

This clonotype appeared a few times. V is TRBV7-6 and J is TRBJ1-4; 9 nucleotides agree with TRBD1. The CDR3 consists of 17 residues. Germline assignment: CDR1 SGHVS and CDR2 FNYEAQ. V was pared by 5 bases and J by 3 bases, with 10 bases of the junction left unmatched. CDR3 sequence: CASSPSTGTGPNEKLFF. The CDR3 nucleotides are TGTGCCAGCAGCCCCTCAACCGGGACAGGGCCTAATGAAAAACTGTTTTTT.

V is TRBV7-9 and J is TRBJ2-5; 11 nucleotides line up with TRBD2. The CDR3 consists of 17 residues. Germline-derived CDR1 and CDR2 are SEHNR and FQNEAQ (reference sequence). The V gene end was trimmed by 4 bases and the J gene end by 1 base; junction bases not matched to a gene: 8. The CDR3 loop reads CASSYASGTSGQETQYF. CDR3 coding DNA: TGTGCCAGCAGCTACGCCTCCGGGACTAGCGGCCAAGAGACCCAGTACTTC. Together with reference TRBV7-9 and TRBJ2-5, the CDR3 gives the full variable domain: DTGVSQNPRHKITKRGQNVTFRCDPISEHNRLYWYRQTLGQGPEFLTYFQNEAQLEKSRLLSDRFSAERPKGSFSTLEIQRTEQGDSAMYLCASSYASGTSGQETQYFGPGTRLLVL.

This clonotype was seen just once. The J gene is TRBJ2-3, the V gene TRBV27; the D is unclear. The CDR3 loop spans 13 amino acids. The V gene lost 6 bases and the J gene lost 0 bases, with 7 bases spanning the gap. The germline V gene has CDR1 MNHEY and CDR2 SMNVEV (reference sequence). For the CDR3, the DNA is TGTGCCAGCAGACCTATTAGCACAGATACGCAGTATTTT. Translating it yields CASRPISTDTQYF.

This chain links TRBV6-1 with TRBJ2-2; D is undetermined. The CDR3 length is 12 residues. Germline values: CDR1 MNHNS, CDR2 SASEGT. Trimming stripped 8 bases from V and 8 bases from J, with 12 bases between. The CDR3 reads CASVWERGELFF. In DNA form, the CDR3 reads TGTGCCAGCGTATGGGAAAGGGGGGAGCTGTTTTTT.

This clonotype has a handful of counts. The chain has TRBV5-1 and TRBJ1-4; 9 bases map to TRBD1. Trimming at V came to 2 bases and at J to 7 bases, leaving 3 bases not matched to a gene. There are 14 residues in the CDR3. Germline CDR1 and CDR2: SGHRS and YFSETQ. The CDR3 DNA sequence: TGCGCCAGCAGCTTAACGACAGGGGGTGAAAAACTGTTTTTT. It is translated as CASSLTTGGEKLFF.

This clonotype came up a few times. This chain joins TRBV12-3 or TRBV12-4 and TRBJ2-1; maybe TRBD2 (5 bases). With 6 bases removed from V and 7 bases from J, the gap between germline ends came to 19 bases. The CDR3 spans 15 residues. The chain's CDR3 is CASSKVPGGENEQFF. The CDR3 DNA reads as TGTGCCAGCAGCAAGGTCCCCGGTGGGGAGAATGAGCAGTTCTTC.

The table lists this clonotype with a few counts. The V and J genes are TRBV6-6 and TRBJ2-4, with TRBD2 matching 8 bases. V gave up 6 bases and J gave up 6 bases; unmatched junction bases: 7. This CDR3 is built from 14 residues. In germline, CDR1 is MNHNY, CDR2 SVGAGI (reference sequence). CDR3 residues: CASSPTSERNIQYF. The CDR3 DNA reads as TGTGCCAGCAGCCCGACTAGCGAGAGAAACATTCAGTACTTC.